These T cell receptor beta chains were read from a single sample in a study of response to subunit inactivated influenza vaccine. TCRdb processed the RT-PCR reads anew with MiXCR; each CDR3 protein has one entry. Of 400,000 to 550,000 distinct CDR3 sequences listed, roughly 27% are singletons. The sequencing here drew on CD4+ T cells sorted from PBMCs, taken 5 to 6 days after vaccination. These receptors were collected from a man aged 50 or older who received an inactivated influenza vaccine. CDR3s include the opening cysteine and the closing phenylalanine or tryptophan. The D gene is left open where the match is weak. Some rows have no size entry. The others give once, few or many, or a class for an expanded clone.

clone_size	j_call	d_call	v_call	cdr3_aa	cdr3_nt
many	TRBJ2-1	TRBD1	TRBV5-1	CASSPQAGTVNNEQFF	TGCGCCAGCAGCCCTCAGGCCGGGACAGTCAACAATGAGCAGTTCTTC
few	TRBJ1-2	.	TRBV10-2	CASNQGMGNYGYTF	TGCGCCAGCAATCAGGGGATGGGTAACTATGGCTACACCTTC
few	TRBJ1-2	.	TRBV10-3	CAISAGSNGYTF	TGTGCCATCAGTGCTGGGTCCAATGGCTACACCTTC
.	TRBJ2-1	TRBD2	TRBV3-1	CASSQDSSGGYNEQFF	TGTGCCAGCAGCCAGGATTCTAGCGGGGGTTACAATGAGCAGTTCTTC
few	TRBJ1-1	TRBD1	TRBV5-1	CASSSGQGTAFF	TGCGCCAGCAGCTCCGGACAGGGGACAGCTTTCTTT
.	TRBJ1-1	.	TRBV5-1	CASSLAARFNTEAFF	TGCGCCAGCAGCTTGGCGGCTAGATTTAACACTGAAGCTTTCTTT
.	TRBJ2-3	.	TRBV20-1	CSALDADTQYF	TGCAGTGCGTTGGACGCAGATACGCAGTATTTT
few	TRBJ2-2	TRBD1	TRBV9	CASSVEGQGRYTGELFF	TGTGCCAGCAGCGTAGAGGGACAGGGGCGGTACACCGGGGAGCTGTTTTTT
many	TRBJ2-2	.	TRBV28	CASSLNHRAGELFF	TGTGCCAGCAGTTTGAATCACCGAGCCGGGGAGCTGTTTTTT
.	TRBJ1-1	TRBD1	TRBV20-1	CSARDLRGDEAFF	TGCAGTGCTAGAGATCTCAGGGGGGATGAAGCTTTCTTT
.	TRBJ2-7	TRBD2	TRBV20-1	CSARRLAGVEQYF	TGCAGTGCTAGAAGGCTAGCGGGAGTTGAGCAGTACTTC
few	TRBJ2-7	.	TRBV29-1	CSVEGWFRVNSYEQYF	TGCAGCGTTGAAGGGTGGTTCAGGGTGAACTCCTACGAGCAGTACTTC
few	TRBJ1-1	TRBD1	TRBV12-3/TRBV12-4	CASKLEGTGSTEAFF	TGTGCCAGCAAACTGGAGGGGACAGGGTCCACTGAAGCTTTCTTT
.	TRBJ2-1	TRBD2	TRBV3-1	CASSQPLAGVPRGQFF	TGTGCCAGCAGCCAACCCCTAGCGGGGGTCCCACGGGGGCAGTTCTTC
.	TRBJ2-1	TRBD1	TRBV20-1	CSATPGTGAGNEQFF	TGCAGTGCCACTCCCGGGACAGGGGCGGGCAATGAGCAGTTCTTC
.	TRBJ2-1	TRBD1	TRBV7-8	CASRPRQTGFKGNEQFF	TGTGCCAGCAGACCCCGCCAGACAGGGTTTAAGGGCAATGAGCAGTTCTTC
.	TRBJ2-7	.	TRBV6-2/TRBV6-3	CASSYLGTRGPYEQYF	TGTGCCAGCAGTTACTTGGGGACGAGAGGCCCCTACGAGCAGTACTTC
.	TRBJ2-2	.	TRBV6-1	CASVPHPDTGELFF	TGTGCCAGCGTACCACACCCGGACACCGGGGAGCTGTTTTTT
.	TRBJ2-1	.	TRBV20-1	CSASTHSGIIYEQFF	TGCAGTGCTAGTACTCACAGTGGGATTATCTATGAGCAGTTCTTC
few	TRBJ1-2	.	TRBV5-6	CASSAPLGGTPGYTF	TGTGCCAGCAGCGCCCCCCTGGGAGGTACGCCTGGCTACACCTTC
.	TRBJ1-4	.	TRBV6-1	CASSPRVHAEKLFF	TGTGCCAGCAGTCCTCGGGTTCATGCTGAAAAACTGTTTTTT
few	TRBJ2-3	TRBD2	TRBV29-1	CSVDRAGGQDTQYF	TGCAGCGTTGACCGAGCGGGAGGGCAAGATACGCAGTATTTT
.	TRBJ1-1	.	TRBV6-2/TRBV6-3	CASSYLQSAEAFF	TGTGCCAGCAGTTACCTACAGAGCGCTGAAGCTTTCTTT
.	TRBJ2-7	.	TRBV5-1	CASSAGQNNEQYF	TGCGCCAGCAGCGCTGGACAGAACAATGAGCAGTACTTC
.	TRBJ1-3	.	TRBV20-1	CSARPSGSPRNTIYF	TGCAGTGCTAGGCCCTCGGGGTCCCCGAGAAACACCATATATTTT
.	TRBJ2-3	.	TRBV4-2	CASSQVTGTDTQYF	TGTGCCAGCAGCCAAGTCACGGGCACAGATACGCAGTATTTT
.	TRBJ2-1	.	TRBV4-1	CASSQTTAEIAYNEQFF	TGCGCCAGCAGCCAAACTACAGCAGAAATTGCCTACAATGAGCAGTTCTTC
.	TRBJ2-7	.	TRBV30	CAWTRVGAWEQYF	TGTGCCTGGACCCGAGTAGGGGCGTGGGAGCAGTACTTC
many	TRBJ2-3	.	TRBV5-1	CASSLLGARTDTQYF	TGCGCCAGCAGCTTGCTTGGCGCCCGCACAGATACGCAGTATTTT
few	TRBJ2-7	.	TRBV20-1	CSASAPSGVVDEQYF	TGCAGTGCTAGTGCCCCCTCAGGGGTGGTAGACGAGCAGTACTTC